This TCR beta chain was captured in a study of T-cell memory formation after mild COVID-19. V was pared by 8 bases and J by 3 bases, with 12 bases between. The V gene's germline CDR1 is SNHLY and CDR2 FYNNEI. The CDR3 is 13 residues long. Each CDR3 protein is one row after TCRdb ran MiXCR on the 5' RACE reads. This table has 150,000 to 200,000 distinct CDR3 sequences, 11% appearing once. This TCR was recovered from a man younger than 35 who had mild COVID-19 (a few samples of this study predate the infection). Cell type and time point are not known. V usage is TRBV2 and J usage is TRBJ2-3; D unresolved. Sequencing used PBMCs or a T cell subset sorted from them (not recorded which). For the CDR3, the DNA is TGTGCCAGCGGCCGAGAGGCGACAGATACGCAGTATTTT. Translated: CASGREATDTQYF.